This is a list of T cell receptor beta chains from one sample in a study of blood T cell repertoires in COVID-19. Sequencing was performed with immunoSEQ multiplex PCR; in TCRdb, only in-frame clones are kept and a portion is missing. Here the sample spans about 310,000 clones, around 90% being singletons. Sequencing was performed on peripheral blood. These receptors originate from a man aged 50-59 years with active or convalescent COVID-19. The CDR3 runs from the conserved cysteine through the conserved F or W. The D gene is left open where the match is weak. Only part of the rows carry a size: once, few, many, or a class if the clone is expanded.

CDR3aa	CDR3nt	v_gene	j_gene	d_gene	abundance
CASSPGQYNEQFF	TGTGCCAGCTCACCGGGACAGTACAATGAGCAGTTCTTC	TRBV18	TRBJ2-1	TRBD1	-
CASSQDRETQYF	TGTGCCAGCAGCCAAGACCGGGAGACCCAGTACTTC	TRBV3-1/TRBV3-2	TRBJ2-5	-	-
CASSTSGTGAQPQHF	TGTGCCAGTAGTACATCCGGGACAGGGGCACAGCCCCAGCATTTT	TRBV19	TRBJ1-5	TRBD1	-
CASSSPGRTSGYEQYF	TGTGCCAGCAGTTCCCCCGGGAGGACTAGCGGCTACGAGCAGTACTTC	TRBV27	TRBJ2-7	TRBD2	-
CASSSQLAGQGLTDTQYF	TGTGCCAGCAGCTCACAACTGGCAGGACAGGGGTTAACAGATACGCAGTATTTT	TRBV7-8	TRBJ2-3	TRBD1	-
CASSGSSSPSGREDTQYF	TGCGCCAGCAGTGGGTCGAGTTCCCCTAGCGGGAGGGAGGATACGCAGTATTTT	TRBV10-1	TRBJ2-3	TRBD2	once
CASSLHRQETQYF	TGTGCCAGCAGCTTACACAGACAAGAGACCCAGTACTTC	TRBV7-3	TRBJ2-5	-	-
CASSPRTGGVATNEKLFF	TGTGCCAGCTCACCAAGGACAGGGGGCGTTGCAACTAATGAAAAACTGTTTTTT	TRBV18	TRBJ1-4	TRBD1	-
CASSETRGRDSPPHF	TGTGCCAGCAGTGAAACCAGGGGAAGGGATTCACCCCCCCACTTT	TRBV6-1	TRBJ1-6	-	-
CASSEETGTGELFF	TGTGCCAGCAGCGAGGAAACAGGGACCGGGGAGCTGTTTTTT	TRBV9	TRBJ2-2	-	-
CASSPTTGPHIPQHF	TGTGCCAGCTCGCCTACTACAGGGCCCCATATACCCCAGCATTTT	TRBV18	TRBJ1-5	-	-
CASTRTSGNFFSYNEQFF	TGTGCCAGTACCCGGACTAGCGGGAACTTCTTCTCCTACAATGAGCAGTTCTTC	TRBV19	TRBJ2-1	TRBD2	-
CASSQGLSGATNEKLFF	TGCGCCAGCAGCCAAGGTCTCTCGGGTGCAACTAATGAAAAACTGTTTTTT	TRBV4-1	TRBJ1-4	-	few
CAIRGERVNSYEQYF	TGTGCCATCAGGGGGGAGCGGGTGAACTCCTACGAGCAGTACTTC	TRBV10-3	TRBJ2-7	-	-
CASGRAGGDTQYF	TGTGCCAGCGGGAGGGCCGGGGGAGATACGCAGTATTTT	TRBV19	TRBJ2-3	TRBD2	-
CASSRPYGGGGNTIYF	TGTGCCAGCAGCCGGCCATATGGGGGAGGTGGAAACACCATATATTTT	TRBV7-9	TRBJ1-3	-	-
CASSLDPGQGRTEAFF	TGTGCCAGCAGCTTAGACCCGGGACAGGGTCGGACTGAAGCTTTCTTT	TRBV7-9	TRBJ1-1	TRBD1	-